The T cell receptor (beta chain) described here comes from a study of CXCR3-negative and CXCR3-positive naive CD8 T cells (dated by TCRdb to about 2019). Regarding the study in general: In total, roughly 140 million TRB reads were obtained, which works out to roughly 1.5 +/- 0.3 million reads per library. Diversity and physicochemical repertoire analyses covered roughly eleven donors pooled from two independent experiments. Naive subsets from about five donors and memory cells from 3 donors were included in the TRBV-TRBJ cluster analysis.

Each CD8+ T cell subset was flow-sorted in triplicate, with 300,000 or so cells per subset placed directly into RLT lysis buffer. To exclude memory contaminants, naive CD8+ T cells were stringently defined as CD45RO-CCR7+CD27+CD95-. Using standard density gradient centrifugation, peripheral blood mononuclear cells were isolated from buffy coats. A FACSAria III was used to flow-sort naive CD8+ T cells into CXCR3-negative and CXCR3-positive populations. Total RNA was extracted from sorted cells with an RNeasy Mini Kit. Results and caveats for the whole study, not just this receptor: TRB CDR3s from CXCR3-positive naive cells showed higher hydrophobicity (lower Kidera factor 4), lower energy, and higher strength and volume indices than CXCR3-negative naive cells. CXCR3 expression partially decreased after cryopreservation, so most assays used freshly isolated PBMCs. Similar TRBV-TRBJ usage was shown by naive CXCR3-negative and CXCR3-positive cells from the same donor, whereas distinct patterns were shown by memory cells. Because surface CD5, which is linked to self-reactivity in mice, was comparable between the naive subsets, TCR interaction strength was also inferred from TRB CDR3 physicochemical properties. Both naive subsets had comparably high repertoire diversity, while memory CD8+ T cells had much lower repertoire diversity.

Worth noting for this clonotype: This receptor's antigen is unknown.

The instrument was a NextSeq 550. The Human TCR Profiling Kit (MiLaboratory) was used to prepare UMI-labeled 5' RACE TRB cDNA libraries. The full amount of extracted RNA was used for cDNA synthesis, and the full amount of resulting cDNA was used for PCR amplification. Libraries were prepared in parallel with an identical number of PCR cycles. As for how the authors treated the data: About 54,000 +/- 9,700 unique UMI-labeled TRB cDNA molecules per library were extracted with MIGEC and MiXCR, with at least two reads per UMI required. On average, each library contained roughly 40,000 +/- 10,000 functional in-frame TRB CDR3 nucleotide clonotypes without stop codons. After downsampling to 5000 UMI-labeled TRB molecules per sample, diversity metrics, including normalized Shannon-Wiener and Chao1, were computed in VDJtools. Clonotype-size-weighted physicochemical properties of the central five CDR3 residues (interaction energy, strength, volume and Kidera factor 4) were computed in VDJtools. Reprocessed by TCRdb, the reads give a single entry per CDR3 protein sequence, without DNA. What appears here as the V and J calls and clone size reflects TCRdb's work, not the paper's. The sample's clone listing holds about 130,000 distinct CDR3 sequences. Approximately 0.54% of the sample belongs to the ten largest clones.

This sequence was found in a human donor in good health. Some clones in this sample may be carry-over from other donors' samples. Sequencing was done on a sample of naive CXCR3+ CD8+ T cells from blood. The label giving this sample's cell subset or site can be read as: CD45RO-CCR7+CD27+CD95- naive CD8+ T cells expressing CXCR3 (TNR3+).

The CDR3 reads CASSPREYNEQFF. This sequence uses TRBV28 and TRBJ2-1; checking the TCRdb D call of TRBD1 is not possible without DNA. Per the germline V gene, MDHEN is the CDR1 and SYDVKM is the CDR2. The CDR3 contains 13 residues, cysteine and phenylalanine counted. The DNA is unrecorded.